This TCR beta chain is from a study of regulatory T cells in long-lasting Graves disease. The study's findings and limits: Favored gene segments in persistent disease were TRBV28, TRBJ1-2 and TRBJ2-5.

This CDR3 spans 18 amino acids. Unmatched junction bases numbered 5, after V lost 4 bases and J lost 0 bases. The germline gives CDR1 KGHSH, CDR2 LQKENI. This sample's time point: newly diagnosed GD, antithyroid drugs for less than 3 months. TCR sequences were obtained from RNA taken from PBMCs. As a group, patients came from one endocrinology department in Xi'an, China. Arm-PCR of CDR3 regions and iRepertoire HTBI primers were the basis on which TCR beta libraries were built. TCRdb reprocessed the multiplex PCR reads via MiXCR and lists one record per CDR3 protein. The sample has about 620,000 distinct CDR3 sequences; around 15% are singletons. Turning to this clonotype: Its antigen is not identified.

This sample also belongs to another study, concerning T cells in Graves' hyperthyroidism and ophthalmopathy. That work states: Exclusions: uncontrolled infection, other autoimmune disease, pregnancy, lactation. Model predictions of ophthalmopathy came a median 6.5 months before onset.

The source of this sequence is a woman aged 30 to 39 with Graves disease. The chain carries TRBV18 and TRBJ2-6, with TRBD1 identical over 11 bases. Sequences were derived from peripheral blood mononuclear cells (PBMCs), sampled at new diagnosis, from a patient treated with antithyroid drugs. In DNA form, the CDR3 reads TGTGCCAGCTCACTGGACAGGGGGCCCGGCTCTGGGGCCAACGTCCTGACTTTC. It encodes CASSLDRGPGSGANVLTF.